The clone carrying this T cell receptor (beta chain) was picked up many times. Its antigen remains unidentified. V lost 1 base and J lost 6, with 9 bases in between. This CDR3 region has 13 residues. These data belong to a study of CD8 T cells in ankylosing spondylitis. Findings of the study overall: There was a TCR beta motif, made of several highly homologous variants, that appeared characteristic of ankylosing spondylitis blood.

Library preparation for TCR beta used quantitative 5'-RACE with molecular barcodes. In TCRdb, the 5' RACE reads were re-called with MiXCR into one record per CDR3 protein. The table shows 200,000 to 300,000 distinct CDR3 sequences, with over 9.5% occurring only once. Sequencing was performed on blood, either unsorted or a sorted T cell fraction (not recorded which). The rearrangement uses TRBV12-3 or TRBV12-4 and TRBJ1-1, with D unresolved. The TCR originated in a male donor with ankylosing spondylitis or in good health (not recorded which). CDR3 in amino acids: CASSLDSPAEAFF. The CDR3 DNA follows: TGTGCCAGCAGTTTAGACAGCCCAGCTGAAGCTTTCTTT.